This paragraph covers one TCR beta chain sequence. Its antigen is undetermined. The sample has other DNA sequences that encode this CDR3 too. Primers: 60 Vbeta forward and 13 Jbeta reverse. Sequenced by immunoSEQ multiplex PCR; TCRdb stores in-frame clones only, minus some. The sample shows more than 90,000 clones, around 84% of them seen only once. The CDR3 length is 13 residues. Germline V gene data show CDR1 as MGHDK and CDR2 as SYGVNS. V dropped 4 bases and J dropped 7 bases, with 10 bases sitting between them. This specimen comes from a study of cytomegalovirus exposure and HLA in healthy donors. About the study: In an early release, HLA-typed donors contributed about 79 million unique TCR sequences. Across under 450 genotyped donors, around 82% landed in the Caucasian-associated ancestry cluster. Whole-study results and caveats: Both high specificity and high sensitivity reportedly marked the classifier's diagnosis of cytomegalovirus status. TCR beta V- and J-gene trimming, according to a later analysis, was linked to a missense DCLRE1C variant.

This sequence was found in a woman in her 40s in good health and CMV-seronegative. The gene calls are TRBV25-1 and TRBJ1-4; D is unresolved. The specimen was PBMCs. The CDR3 DNA sequence: TGTGCCAGCAGTGTGAGGGTCGGTGAAAAACTGTTTTTT. It is translated as CASSVRVGEKLFF.